This TCR beta chain was identified during a study of CD8+ T cells in alopecia areata. As for the study in general: Percent affected scalp area, the SALT score, rated treated patients' severity. Study outcomes and limitations: Links between baseline CD8+ expansion and response need larger treated cohorts. Relative to mice, TCR sharing across patients was less clear, a difference possibly HLA-related.

Worth noting for this clone: The antigen is unknown.

V lost 6 bases and J lost 9, with 17 bases in between. CDR1 is SGHTA and CDR2 is FQGTGA in the germline V gene. The CDR3 totals 13 residues. Indicated treatment: oral pan-JAK inhibitor, 5-10 mg twice daily. In alopecia areata patients, both lesional scalp punch biopsies and peripheral blood were collected. Following RNA extraction, reverse transcription yielded cDNA that acted as the sequencing template. Using immunoSEQ multiplex PCR, the repertoire was profiled, and TCRdb retains in-frame clones only, with some absent. The sample has fewer than 250,000 clones, 35% to 40% seen once. V usage is TRBV7-3 and J usage is TRBJ1-1; possibly TRBD1 for D (6 bases). The TCR originated in a human donor with alopecia areata. This specimen consisted of CD4+ T cells sorted from blood, obtained at approximately week 34, from a patient treated with tofacitinib. For the CDR3, the DNA is TGTGCCAGCAGGGAAACTACAGGGACTAAAGCTTTCTTT. Encoded protein: CASRETTGTKAFF.